This T cell receptor beta chain was profiled in a study of blood T cell repertoires in COVID-19. Under the authors' procedure: Amplification from reference gene primers served as the basis for estimated nucleated cell counts. TCRdb's copy holds only in-frame clones and misses some; the assay was immunoSEQ multiplex PCR. Clone size and V and J calls were adopted from that table, with D and trimming inferred from the DNA. The profile shows just under 150,000 clones, roughly 81% of them singletons. Germline V gene lookup returns CDR1 SGHTA and CDR2 FQGTGA. The CDR3 runs to 14 residues. V dropped 5 bases and J dropped 3 bases, with 10 bases sitting between them.

This chain joins TRBV7-3 and TRBJ2-2; D possibly corresponds to TRBD2 (7 bases). This sequence originates from a human donor with acute or convalescent COVID-19. The donor label of this sample is uncertain. Sequencing was carried out using peripheral blood. Written as DNA, the CDR3 is TGTGCCAGCAGCCGCGGGGGCGACACCGGGGAGCTGTTTTTT. It is translated as CASSRGGDTGELFF.